This T cell receptor (beta chain) was captured in a study of cytomegalovirus exposure and HLA in healthy donors. Findings and limits, study-wide: TCR beta chains associated with HLA were, in a later analysis, more clonally expanded than equally common others.

The PCR was carried out with 60 Vbeta primers and 13 Jbeta primers. Produced via immunoSEQ multiplex PCR; TCRdb's table is partial and in-frame only. The sample holds 80,000 to 95,000 clones. The CDR3 runs to 16 residues. Trimming took 1 base from V and 6 from J; bases not matched to a gene: 5. Germline CDR1 reads SGHTA; CDR2 reads FQGTGA. Concerning this clone itself: Its specificity is unknown.

Material: PBMCs. The chain recombines TRBV7-3 with TRBJ2-3; 12 nucleotides agree with TRBD2. The sequence derives from a man in his fifties in good health and CMV-seropositive. The CDR3 reads CASSLMGLAGVDTQYF. In DNA, the CDR3 is TGTGCCAGCAGCTTAATGGGACTAGCGGGTGTGGATACGCAGTATTTT.